The present T cell receptor (beta chain) was sequenced within a study of T cell responses to AZD1222 COVID-19 vaccine (dated by TCRdb to about 2021). About the full investigation: AZD1222 recipients with second doses at about 4 weeks or about 12 weeks were pooled, because spike-specific TCR depth and breadth did not differ between schedules. TCR sequencing was performed for over 230 trial participants, of whom roughly 200 were given two doses of AZD1222 and 26 were given two doses of MenACWY control vaccine. Trial participants were enrolled into age subgroups of 18-55, 56-69 and 70-plus years, which contained approximately 150, 28 and 58 TCR-sequenced participants, respectively. The paper as a whole reports these results and caveats: Participants were mostly white British and included more females than males, and it was suggested by the authors that clonal diversity may have been underestimated. Nearly half of unique spike-specific TCRs reportedly recognized epitopes outside regions mutated in the B.1.351 and B.1.1.7 variants. The vaccine-associated CD4 TCRs covered the entire spike protein, and the dominant responses fell in regions 160-218 and 743-854. Because no day 14 peak-response samples were available, repertoires were characterized only after the peak T cell response. Only five to seven AZD1222 recipients were SARS-CoV-2 seropositive at baseline, limiting conclusions about previously exposed vaccinees. A significant rise in spike-specific TCR breadth and depth was observed after two AZD1222 doses relative to day 0 and relative to MenACWY recipients. In the small 56-69-year group, the increase in depth fell short of significance, most likely because of low power.

About this clone itself: No antigen is known for it. The record has no base qualities; no much larger clone is one base away.

The CDR3 regions of human TCRbeta chains were analyzed by immunosequencing. In the original analysis: Repertoire TCRs were matched against a reference library of SARS-CoV-2-specific TCRs generated with the MIRA antigen-specificity platform. Breadth meant the fraction of unique TCRs that were SARS-CoV-2-associated, whereas depth meant the fraction of total T cells that were SARS-CoV-2-associated. Using the MIRA data, every spike-specific TCR was mapped to the spike region that the TCR reacted to and assigned to either a CD4 or a CD8 class. Log10-transformed breadth and depth values were compared by one-way ANOVA with Sidak's multiple comparisons tests. Held by TCRdb, this immuneACCESS table contains in-frame sequences only and omits some clones. Under half of the omission traces to an unresolved V gene where checked; the cause of the rest is unknown. V, J and clone size derive from that table, while D and trimming were established from the DNA sequence. The sample includes 100,000 to 150,000 clones, with more than 70% observed a single time. Together, the top ten hold roughly 3.9% of the sample.

The time point label corresponds to: baseline before first vaccination. Vaccinee samples came from UK trials COV001 and COV002, including a single-blind randomized controlled phase 2/3 trial of AZD1222 (ChAdOx1 nCoV-19) in healthy adults. For TCRbeta chain sequencing, PBMC samples from trial participants were taken at day 0 and at day 28 after the second dose. The CDR3 spans 16 residues, from the cysteine through the phenylalanine. CDR3 DNA only is kept here, 48 bases in frame from base 1. From V the trimming removes 4 bases and from J it removes 7 bases, while the gene matches leave 12 bases of the junction unaccounted for. Looking up the germline V gene (reference sequence) yields CDR1 LNHDA and CDR2 SQIVND.

The V gene is TRBV19 and the J gene is TRBJ1-2, with TRBD1 matching 10 junction bases. The receptor comes from an adult in good health. The sample was peripheral blood, taken on day 0 of AZD1222 vaccination. The DNA reads TGTGCCAGTAGTACCGTCGACAGGGGGCACACTGTTGGCTACACCTTC. It encodes CASSTVDRGHTVGYTF.